Detailed here is one TCR beta chain. The antigen is undetermined. Unique molecular identifiers were incorporated into the prepared TCRbeta library. TCRdb reanalysed the PCR reads using MiXCR and keeps one entry per CDR3 protein. The sample lists about 980,000 distinct CDR3 sequences, about 26% occurring once. Germline assignment: CDR1 DFQATT and CDR2 SNEGSKA (reference sequence). Trimming stripped 5 bases from V and 2 bases from J, with 12 bases between. This CDR3 region has 13 residues. The sample is drawn from a study of T-cell reconstitution after alpha-beta-depleted transplantation in children. Study observations and caveats: There were some patients whose high TCRbeta diversity at day 60 came from surviving recipient T cells and thymic progenitors. Expanded clones from the graft, numbering several hundred, reportedly supplied alpha-beta T cells about two months after transplant. Counts and diversity of T cells one year after transplant came mostly from newly produced T cells.

The sample in question was PBMCs, mostly from graft donor cells, obtained 360 days after TCRalphabeta/CD19-depleted stem cell transplant. The source of this sequence is a boy younger than two who had a stem cell transplant for SCID, so the T cells may come from the graft donor. The chain has TRBV20-1 and TRBJ1-1, with D perhaps matching TRBD1 (5 bases). The CDR3 nucleotides read TGCAGTGCTGCGTTGGGGACTAACACTGAAGCTTTCTTT. As protein: CSAALGTNTEAFF.